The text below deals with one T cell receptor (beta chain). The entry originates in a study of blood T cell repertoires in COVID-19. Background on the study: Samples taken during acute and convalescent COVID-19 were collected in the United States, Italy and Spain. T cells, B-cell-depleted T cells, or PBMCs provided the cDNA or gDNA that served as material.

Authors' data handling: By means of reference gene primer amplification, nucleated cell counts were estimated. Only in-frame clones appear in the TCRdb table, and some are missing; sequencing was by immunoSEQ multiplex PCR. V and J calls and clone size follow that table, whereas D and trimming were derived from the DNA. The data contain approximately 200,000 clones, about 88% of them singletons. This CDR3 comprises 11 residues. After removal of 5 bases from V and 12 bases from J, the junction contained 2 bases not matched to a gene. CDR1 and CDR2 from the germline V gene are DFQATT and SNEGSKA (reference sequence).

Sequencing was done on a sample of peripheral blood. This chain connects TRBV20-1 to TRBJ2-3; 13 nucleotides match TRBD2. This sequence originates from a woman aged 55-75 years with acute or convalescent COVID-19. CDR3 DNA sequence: TGCAGTGCTCCGGGACTAGCGGGACAGTATTTT. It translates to CSAPGLAGQYF.